The 18 T cell receptor beta chains listed next were all sequenced from one sample in a study of beta chain features in type 1 diabetes. Expressed TCRB transcripts were sequenced after all isolated RNA was converted to cDNA. Using immunoSEQ multiplex PCR, the repertoire was profiled, and TCRdb retains in-frame clones only, with some absent. The sample has a few hundred thousand clones, 9.5% to 12% seen once; the top ten hold around 0.015%. The sample comprised naive CD4+ T cells from blood. These receptors all stem from a woman younger than 45 in good health.

This chain links TRBV23-1 with TRBJ1-1; the match to TRBD1 covers 7 bases. TRBV23-1 is placed among ORFs of uncertain function. The CDR3 consists of 14 residues. V lost 3 bases, J lost 4 bases, and 5 bases stayed unmatched. This chain's CDR3 is CASSHRQGSTEAFF. The CDR3 DNA follows: TGCGCCAGCAGTCATCGACAGGGTAGCACTGAAGCTTTCTTT.

This clone occurred a few times. CDR3 in DNA: TGTGCCAGCATCGGAGATCCCCTGGCCGGGGAGCTGTTTTTT. Its protein product is CASIGDPLAGELFF. V usage is TRBV25-1 and J usage is TRBJ2-2; D uncertain. CDR1 is MGHDK, CDR2 SYGVNS, per germline. V lost 7 bases to trimming and J lost 6 bases, with 15 bases between them. This CDR3 contains 14 residues. Looking up the rest from reference TRBV25-1 and TRBJ2-2 gives the full variable domain: EADIYQTPRYLVIGTGKKITLECSQTMGHDKMYWYQQDPGMELHLIHYSYGVNSTEKGDLSSESTVSRIRTEHFPLTLESARPSHTSQYLCASIGDPLAGELFFGEGSRLTVL.

Only a few counts were recorded for this clone. This sample includes further DNA sequences coding for the same CDR3. The CDR3 DNA is TGTGCCAGCAGCTCGGACAGGTCCACAGATACGCAGTATTTT. Translated: CASSSDRSTDTQYF. This chain joins TRBV7-2 and TRBJ2-3, with 7 nucleotides matching TRBD1. Germline assignment: CDR1 SGHTA and CDR2 FQGNSA. The CDR3 contains 14 residues. Trimming removed 4 bases from V and 2 bases from J; junction bases left unmatched: 3.

The chain carries TRBV27 and TRBJ2-3; a possible D gene is TRBD1 (5 bases). V was shortened by 0 bases and J by 0 bases, with 16 bases between the two germline ends. This CDR3 contains 18 residues. Germline values: CDR1 MNHEY, CDR2 SMNVEV (reference sequence). CDR3: CASSLSQGLFTSTDTQYF. The DNA for the CDR3 is TGTGCCAGCAGTTTATCGCAGGGCCTCTTTACTAGCACAGATACGCAGTATTTT.

This chain links TRBV7-2 with TRBJ2-3, with 8 bases fitting TRBD1. J lost 2 bases, V lost 5 bases, and 6 bases had no gene match. The CDR3 contains 15 residues. Germline assignment: CDR1 SGHTA and CDR2 FQGNSA. CDR3 loop: CASSRGTGVTDTQYF. The CDR3 nucleotides are TGTGCCAGCAGCAGAGGGACAGGAGTCACAGATACGCAGTATTTT. The full variable domain, completed using reference TRBV7-2 and TRBJ2-3, is GAGVSQSPSNKVTEKGKDVELRCDPISGHTALYWYRQSLGQGLEFLIYFQGNSAPDKSGLPSDRFSAERTGGSVSTLTIQRTQQEDSAVYLCASSRGTGVTDTQYFGPGTRLTVL.

The chain links TRBV5-4 to TRBJ2-5; TRBD1 might be the D (5 bases). V lost 4 bases and J lost 7, with 20 bases in between. There are 15 residues in the CDR3. The germline CDR1 and CDR2 sequences are SGHNT and YYREEE (reference sequence). DNA of the CDR3: TGTGCCAGCAGCGAAGACAGTAACCCTCGAAGGACCCAGTACTTC. This translates into CASSEDSNPRRTQYF.

This chain links TRBV7-2 with TRBJ1-2, with 9 bases aligning to TRBD1. The CDR3 consists of 14 residues. The junction had 2 bases not matched to a gene; V was cut back by 1 base and J by 5 bases. Germline values: CDR1 SGHTA, CDR2 FQGNSA. The DNA of the CDR3 is TGTGCCAGCAGCTTAGAGGGGACAGGGTATGGCTACACCTTC. Protein sequence: CASSLEGTGYGYTF.

This clone was detected a few times. The genes are TRBV5-1 and TRBJ2-5; 11 positions agree with TRBD1. The CDR3 has 16 residues. J was trimmed by 2 bases and V by 0 bases; bases with no gene match: 3. Germline CDR1 SGHRS, CDR2 YFSETQ. This CDR3 reads CASSLVGTGGQETQYF. The CDR3 bases are TGCGCCAGCAGCTTGGTGGGGACAGGGGGACAAGAGACCCAGTACTTC.

In this sample, this clone turned up a few times. DNA of the CDR3: TGTGCCAGCAGCCGCGGACTAGCGGGAGGCGGGGAAGAGACCCAGTACTTC. It specifies CASSRGLAGGGEETQYF. The V gene is TRBV2, the J gene TRBJ2-5; TRBD2 agrees at 14 bases. Per germline, CDR1 SNHLY and CDR2 FYNNEI. This CDR3 has 17 amino acids. The junction had 9 bases not matched to a gene; V was cut back by 6 bases and J by 3 bases.

This clone was seen more than once but under ten times. The chain combines TRBV28 with TRBJ2-1; 7 bases fit TRBD2. The CDR3 spans 14 residues. The V segment lost 5 bases and the J segment 10 bases; nucleotides outside the gene matches: 11. Germline values: CDR1 MDHEN, CDR2 SYDVKM. The CDR3 here is CASSPHYVGGEQFF. As DNA, the CDR3 is TGTGCCAGCAGTCCCCACTATGTGGGGGGGGAGCAGTTCTTC.

This clone showed up just a few times. The rearrangement links TRBV7-9 to TRBJ2-1, with 11 positions matching TRBD2. The V gene's germline CDR1 is SEHNR and CDR2 FQNEAQ (reference sequence). The ends lost 5 bases at V and 3 bases at J; junction bases unmatched: 0. The CDR3 covers 14 residues. CDR3: CASSGTSGYNEQFF. The CDR3 DNA is TGTGCCAGCAGCGGGACTAGCGGCTACAATGAGCAGTTCTTC.

The rearrangement joins TRBV13 to TRBJ2-3; possible D gene TRBD2, 5 bases. With 3 bases removed from V and 2 bases from J, the gap between germline ends came to 9 bases. This CDR3 is 14 amino acids long. Germline V lookup: CDR1 PRHDT, CDR2 FYEKMQ (reference sequence). CDR3 region: CASSLYGVTDTQYF. Written as DNA, the CDR3 is TGTGCCAGCAGCTTGTACGGGGTCACAGATACGCAGTATTTT.

As concerns this clone: Within the sample, other DNA sequences also encode this same CDR3. The gene calls are TRBV18 and TRBJ1-4; no clear D. The CDR3 has 13 amino acids. V lost 2 bases and J 5 bases, leaving 6 bases between the germline ends. Germline V gene sequence: CDR1 KGHSH, CDR2 LQKENI. The CDR3 spells CASSPGQNEKLFF. The DNA of the CDR3 is TGTGCCAGCTCACCAGGGCAGAATGAAAAACTGTTTTTT.

The sample holds a few counts of this clone. CDR3 region: CASSQTGGSWKTQYF. In DNA form, the CDR3 reads TGTGCCAGCAGCCAGACAGGGGGCTCATGGAAGACCCAGTACTTC. This chain joins TRBV7-9 and TRBJ2-5; 10 nucleotides align to TRBD1. Germline V CDR1 and CDR2: SEHNR, FQNEAQ (reference sequence). The CDR3 is made up of 15 amino acids. The V gene end was trimmed by 5 bases and the J gene end by 6 bases; junction bases not matched to a gene: 9.

Regarding this clone: Other nucleotide sequences in the sample specify the same CDR3. V gene TRBV18 combines with J gene TRBJ2-3; the D gene is possibly TRBD1 (5 bases). Trimming left V 2 bases short and J 2 bases short, with 5 bases between. From germline, CDR1 is KGHSH and CDR2 LQKENI. The CDR3 length is 13 residues. For the CDR3, the DNA is TGTGCCAGCTCACCAGGGGCCACAGATACGCAGTATTTT. This gives the protein CASSPGATDTQYF.

J is TRBJ2-1 and V is TRBV4-2; 8 bases agree with TRBD2. V lost 1 base to trimming and J lost 2 bases; unmatched junction nucleotides: 10. The CDR3 is 18 residues long. From germline, CDR1 is LGHNA and CDR2 YNFKEQ. The CDR3 region is CASSQVDIRGGAYNEQFF. CDR3 coding DNA: TGTGCCAGCAGCCAAGTCGATATCCGGGGGGGGGCCTACAATGAGCAGTTCTTC.

This clone was recorded a few times. The genes are TRBV25-1 and TRBJ2-2, with 12 bases identical to TRBD2. The CDR3 is made up of 16 amino acids. The germline V gene encodes CDR1 MGHDK and CDR2 SYGVNS. Germline trimming cut 4 bases from V and 2 bases from J; bases unmatched to any gene: 2. The CDR3 nucleotides read TGTGCCAGCAGTGGGACTAGCGGGGTTAACACCGGGGAGCTGTTTTTT. The encoded protein is CASSGTSGVNTGELFF.

This clone was seen a few times. The chain has TRBV6-5 and TRBJ1-1; maybe TRBD1 (5 bases). V dropped 2 bases and J dropped 6 bases, with 10 bases sitting between them. This CDR3 contains 13 residues. The germline gives CDR1 MNHEY, CDR2 SVGAGI. CDR3: CASSYRGGAEAFF. The CDR3 DNA sequence: TGTGCCAGCAGTTACAGGGGAGGCGCTGAAGCTTTCTTT.